Presented here are 28 T cell receptor beta chains from one specimen sequenced in a study of blood T cell repertoires in COVID-19. The data were produced by immunoSEQ multiplex PCR, yet TCRdb's version contains in-frame clones alone and is incomplete. The sample includes roughly 120,000 clones, 70% to 90% of them seen just once. Specimen: peripheral blood. The receptors were sampled from a woman aged 50 to 65 with acute or convalescent COVID-19.

The chain combines TRBV5-4 with TRBJ2-7; 10 bases line up with TRBD1. Germline CDR1 SGHNT, CDR2 YYREEE (reference sequence). The CDR3 is made up of 15 amino acids. The ends lost 5 bases at V and 2 bases at J; junction bases unmatched: 7. CDR3 region: CASSSWGQGTYEQYF. As DNA, the CDR3 is TGTGCCAGCAGTTCATGGGGACAGGGGACCTACGAGCAGTACTTC.

The sample holds a few counts of this clone. The rearrangement uses TRBV30 and TRBJ1-1; perhaps TRBD1 as D (6 bases). Germline V gives CDR1 GTSNPN, CDR2 SVGIG (reference sequence). This CDR3 comprises 14 residues. The V end lost 2 bases, the J end lost 1 base, and 11 bases lay between the germline ends. The CDR3 region is CAWSPQGRNTEAFF. Written as DNA, the CDR3 is TGTGCCTGGAGTCCTCAGGGGAGGAACACTGAAGCTTTCTTT.

The chain couples TRBV28 to TRBJ2-2; a possible D gene is TRBD1 (6 bases). Germline CDR1 MDHEN, CDR2 SYDVKM. CDR3 length: 15 residues. Trimming stripped 5 bases from V and 1 base from J, with 11 bases between. Here the CDR3 reads CASSTPRGNTGELFF. In nucleotides, the CDR3 is TGTGCCAGCAGTACCCCCAGGGGGAACACCGGGGAGCTGTTTTTT.

This clone came up once. The chain employs TRBV19 and TRBJ2-2; 9 bases match TRBD1. This CDR3 is built from 14 residues. Trimming took 9 bases from V and 7 from J; bases not matched to a gene: 9. Germline assignment: CDR1 LNHDA and CDR2 SQIVND (reference sequence). The CDR3 coding sequence is TGTGCCAGCCACGGGACAGGGACGTTCGGGGAGCTGTTTTTT. Translation: CASHGTGTFGELFF.

J is TRBJ1-2 and V is TRBV19, with a possible D match to TRBD1 (5 bases). There are 13 residues in the CDR3. Trimming pared 5 bases from V and 4 bases from J, leaving 11 bases between. Per germline, CDR1 LNHDA and CDR2 SQIVND (reference sequence). CDR3 region: CASSLQGSYGYTF. CDR3 DNA sequence: TGTGCCAGTAGTCTCCAGGGTAGCTATGGCTACACCTTC. The complete variable domain, with remaining parts taken from reference TRBV19 and TRBJ1-2, reads DGGITQSPKYLFRKEGQNVTLSCEQNLNHDAMYWYRQDPGQGLRLIYYSQIVNDFQKGDIAEGYSVSREKKESFPLTVTSAQKNPTAFYLCASSLQGSYGYTFGSGTRLTVV.

This chain links TRBV6-5 with TRBJ2-1; no firm D call. V lost 0 bases and J 9 bases, leaving 12 bases between the germline ends. The CDR3 loop spans 14 amino acids. Germline V gene lookup returns CDR1 MNHEY and CDR2 SVGAGI. The CDR3 DNA reads TGTGCCAGCAGTTACTCAGGCCGAGGCGCTGAGCAGTTCTTC. Amino acids: CASSYSGRGAEQFF.

The chain joins TRBV5-1 to TRBJ2-1; TRBD2 matches 7 bases. In germline, CDR1 is SGHRS, CDR2 YFSETQ. With V trimmed by 1 base and J by 7 bases, 5 bases remained unmatched. This CDR3 has 14 residues. This CDR3 is CASSLLGLSNEQFF. For the CDR3, the DNA is TGCGCCAGCAGCTTGTTGGGACTATCGAATGAGCAGTTCTTC.

The chain uses TRBV19 and TRBJ2-2, with D possibly matching TRBD2 (5 bases). The CDR3 extends over 17 amino acids. V dropped 3 bases and J dropped 7 bases, with 21 bases sitting between them. Germline values: CDR1 LNHDA, CDR2 SQIVND (reference sequence). CDR3 residues: CASSIFPRGAGSGELFF. The DNA of the CDR3 is TGTGCCAGTAGTATTTTCCCCCGGGGAGCCGGTAGCGGGGAGCTGTTTTTT.

The chain couples TRBV9 to TRBJ2-1; TRBD1 is a possible D gene (5 bases). Germline assignment: CDR1 SGDLS and CDR2 YYNGEE. This CDR3 is built from 16 residues. Trimming left V 0 bases short and J 9 bases short, with 19 bases between. The CDR3 here is CASSVEWAGQSSEQFF. CDR3 sequence (DNA): TGTGCCAGCAGCGTAGAGTGGGCAGGGCAGTCGAGTGAGCAGTTCTTC. Filled out from reference TRBV9 and TRBJ2-1, the complete variable domain reads DSGVTQTPKHLITATGQRVTLRCSPRSGDLSVYWYQQSLDQGLQFLIQYYNGEERAKGNILERFSAQQFPDLHSELNLSSLELGDSALYFCASSVEWAGQSSEQFFGPGTRLTVL.

The chain carries TRBV25-1 and TRBJ2-1, with 8 bases lining up with TRBD2. The CDR3 runs 15 residues. The germline CDR1 and CDR2 sequences are MGHDK and SYGVNS. J was trimmed by 7 bases and V by 5 bases; bases with no gene match: 10. CDR3 in DNA: TGTGCCAGCAGTCCGTTTAGCGGGAATCTAAATGAGCAGTTCTTC. As protein: CASSPFSGNLNEQFF.

The table lists this clone with a few counts. The chain links TRBV3-1 (or the pseudogene TRBV3-2) to TRBJ1-1, with 9 bases matching TRBD1. The CDR3 is 16 amino acids. V lost 3 bases, J lost 5 bases, and 10 bases stayed unmatched. Germline assignment: CDR1 LGHDT and CDR2 YNNKEL (reference sequence). Here the CDR3 DNA reads TGTGCCAGCAGCCAGGGGACAGGGCTCTTTCGTACTGAAGCTTTCTTT. Amino acid sequence: CASSQGTGLFRTEAFF.

The rearrangement joins TRBV4-1 to TRBJ2-5; 7 nucleotides agree with TRBD1. The junction had 5 bases not matched to a gene; V was cut back by 0 bases and J by 1 base. The germline CDR1 and CDR2 sequences are MGHRA and YSYEKL. This CDR3 region has 16 residues. CDR3 sequence: CASSQDWDSLQETQYF. The CDR3 nucleotides are TGCGCCAGCAGCCAAGATTGGGACAGTCTCCAAGAGACCCAGTACTTC.

The rearrangement links TRBV2 to TRBJ2-5; 7 nucleotides match TRBD1. CDR1 is SNHLY and CDR2 is FYNNEI in the germline V gene. This CDR3 spans 14 amino acids. V dropped 6 bases and J dropped 8; count of bases not matched to a gene: 12. CDR3 sequence: CASRTSRDSYTQYF. Here the CDR3 DNA reads TGTGCCAGCAGGACTTCCCGGGACAGCTACACCCAGTACTTC.

This clone showed up just a few times. This CDR3 is also generated by other DNA sequences in the sample. The chain is built from TRBV6-5 and TRBJ2-2, with 8 bases that match TRBD2. This CDR3 has 14 amino acids. Looked up from germline, CDR1 is MNHEY and CDR2 is SVGAGI. The V segment lost 8 bases and the J segment 4 bases; nucleotides outside the gene matches: 6. CDR3 sequence reads: CASLSGRGTGELFF. CDR3 DNA: TGTGCCAGCTTGAGCGGGAGAGGCACCGGGGAGCTGTTTTTT.

V usage is TRBV5-1 and J usage is TRBJ2-2; perhaps TRBD2 as D (5 bases). Germline V gene sequence: CDR1 SGHRS, CDR2 YFSETQ. Trimming stripped 4 bases from V and 2 bases from J, with 12 bases between. The CDR3 spans 15 residues. This CDR3 reads CASSGSVSNTGELFF. The CDR3 nucleotides are TGCGCCAGCAGCGGGAGTGTGTCCAACACCGGGGAGCTGTTTTTT.

CDR3 amino acids: CASSLREGEQFF. CDR3 DNA sequence: TGTGCCAGCAGCTTGAGGGAGGGTGAGCAGTTCTTC. This chain connects TRBV13 to TRBJ2-1, with TRBD2 identical over 7 bases. Germline V gene lookup returns CDR1 PRHDT and CDR2 FYEKMQ (reference sequence). The ends lost 3 bases at V and 9 bases at J; junction bases unmatched: 2. CDR3 size: 12 residues. The whole variable domain, filled in from reference TRBV13 and TRBJ2-1, reads AAGVIQSPRHLIKEKRETATLKCYPIPRHDTVYWYQQGPGQDPQFLISFYEKMQSDKGSIPDRFSAQQFSDYHSELNMSSLELGDSALYFCASSLREGEQFFGPGTRLTVL.

This sequence joins TRBV5-6 and TRBJ1-2; D gene unclear. Trimming shortened V by 2 bases and J by 6 bases, and 20 bases separated the two germline ends. Germline CDR1 is SGHDT and CDR2 is YYEEEE. The CDR3 runs 16 residues. The DNA for the CDR3 is TGTGCCAGCAGCTTAAATGGAGGTAGCCAATATAATGGCTACACCTTC. It encodes CASSLNGGSQYNGYTF.

CDR3 nucleotides: TGTGCCAGCAGGGCGGGAGGAGAGACCCAGTACTTC. Amino acid sequence: CASRAGGETQYF. V usage is TRBV2 and J usage is TRBJ2-5; 8 bases fit TRBD2. Germline CDR1 SNHLY, CDR2 FYNNEI. V gave up 6 bases and J gave up 4 bases; unmatched junction bases: 1. The CDR3 extends over 12 amino acids.

This clone has more than one count but fewer than ten. The chain links TRBV27 to TRBJ2-4; TRBD2 is a possible D gene (5 bases). Germline V gene data show CDR1 as MNHEY and CDR2 as SMNVEV (reference sequence). The CDR3 consists of 17 residues. Trimming stripped 4 bases from V and 3 bases from J, with 19 bases between. The CDR3 spells CASSSRLVRGGKNIQYF. The DNA for the CDR3 is TGTGCCAGCAGTTCAAGGTTGGTTCGGGGTGGCAAAAACATTCAGTACTTC.

This clone has just one count. The chain uses TRBV11-3 and TRBJ2-2; D is possibly TRBD2 (5 bases). Germline V lookup: CDR1 SGHNT, CDR2 YENEEA. V lost 5 bases to trimming and J lost 4 bases, with 14 bases between them. This CDR3 region has 15 residues. This chain's CDR3 is CASSPRGLSTGELFF. CDR3 DNA: TGTGCCAGCAGCCCCCGGGGTCTCTCCACCGGGGAGCTGTTTTTT. Full variable domain (missing parts from reference TRBV11-3 and TRBJ2-2): EAGVVQSPRYKIIEKKQPVAFWCNPISGHNTLYWYLQNLGQGPELLIRYENEEAVDDSQLPKDRFSAERLKGVDSTLKIQPAELGDSAVYLCASSPRGLSTGELFFGEGSRLTVL.

The rearrangement links TRBV5-1 to TRBJ2-1; D ambiguous. This CDR3 spans 14 amino acids. V lost 3 bases, J lost 5 bases, and 12 bases lay in between. Per the germline V gene, CDR1 is SGHRS and CDR2 is YFSETQ. The CDR3 sequence: CASSSINPDNEQFF. As DNA, the CDR3 is TGCGCCAGCAGCTCAATAAACCCAGACAATGAGCAGTTCTTC.

V is TRBV4-2 and J is TRBJ2-1; TRBD2 is a possible D gene (5 bases). Germline V CDR1 and CDR2: LGHNA, YNFKEQ. The CDR3 has 17 amino acids. Trimming left V 4 bases short and J 0 bases short, with 16 bases between. This chain's CDR3 is CASSPRDSADSYNEQFF. CDR3 nucleotide sequence: TGTGCCAGCAGCCCCCGAGATAGCGCGGACTCCTACAATGAGCAGTTCTTC.

Note on this clone: One end of the junction varies from germline; a read error may be responsible. The gene calls are TRBV6-6 and TRBJ2-5; D may be TRBD2 (6 bases). The CDR3 consists of 13 residues. Germline loops: CDR1 MNHNY, CDR2 SVGAGI (reference sequence). CDR3 bases: TGTGCCAGCAGTTACGGAGGGATAGAGACCCAGAACTTC. Its translation: CASSYGGIETQNF.

The chain uses TRBV2 and TRBJ2-5; 9 nucleotides line up with TRBD2. Trimming at V came to 7 bases and at J to 7 bases, leaving 16 bases not matched to a gene. This CDR3 has 16 amino acids. Germline V gives CDR1 SNHLY, CDR2 FYNNEI. The CDR3 loop is CASKRRDSGSGVTQYF. The DNA of the CDR3 is TGTGCCAGCAAAAGGAGGGATAGCGGGAGTGGGGTGACCCAGTACTTC.

The chain carries TRBV27 and TRBJ1-2; 10 bases line up with TRBD1. This CDR3 comprises 13 residues. Germline V CDR1 and CDR2: MNHEY, SMNVEV (reference sequence). V gave up 6 bases and J gave up 6 bases; unmatched junction bases: 4. DNA of the CDR3: TGTGCCAGCAGGACAGGGGGCGTCGATGGCTACACCTTC. Protein: CASRTGGVDGYTF.

J is TRBJ2-1 and V is TRBV27; TRBD2 matches at 9 bases. Germline V gene data show CDR1 as MNHEY and CDR2 as SMNVEV (reference sequence). J was trimmed by 3 bases and V by 7 bases; bases with no gene match: 4. CDR3 length: 14 residues. The CDR3 here is CASKREAHYNEQFF. The CDR3, as DNA: TGTGCCAGCAAGCGGGAGGCGCACTACAATGAGCAGTTCTTC.

The V gene is TRBV29-1, the J gene TRBJ2-3; 14 nucleotides agree with TRBD2. The germline V gene has CDR1 SQVTM and CDR2 ANQGSEA. The V gene end was trimmed by 4 bases and the J gene end by 8 bases; junction bases not matched to a gene: 5. There are 14 residues in the CDR3. In nucleotides, the CDR3 is TGCAGCGTTGGACTAGCGGGAGGGTCGGGTACGCAGTATTTT. Protein sequence: CSVGLAGGSGTQYF.

The chain joins TRBV19 to TRBJ1-4; a weak D match, TRBD1 (6 bases). The V gene's germline CDR1 is LNHDA and CDR2 SQIVND (reference sequence). Trimming removed 7 bases from V and 4 bases from J, with 22 bases in between. This CDR3 is 17 amino acids long. The CDR3 region is CASTPRGVGGGNEKLFF. The DNA for the CDR3 is TGTGCCAGTACTCCCCGCGGGGTAGGGGGGGGTAATGAAAAACTGTTTTTT.